This T cell receptor beta chain was sequenced for a study of blood T cell repertoires in COVID-19. As for the study in general: The origin of the acute and convalescent COVID-19 samples was the United States, Italy and Spain. PBMCs, B-cell-depleted T cells, or T cells were the source of the cDNA or gDNA that made up the material.

V shed 1 base and J 6 bases; nucleotides not matched to a gene: 11. This CDR3 has 16 residues. CDR1 is LGHNA and CDR2 is YNFKEQ in the germline V gene. In the original workflow: Amplification of reference gene primers provided the estimated nucleated cell counts. The assay was immunoSEQ multiplex PCR, and TCRdb's table has in-frame clones only and misses some. D and trimming were read from the DNA, whereas the V and J calls and clone size are those reported in that table. This repertoire shows some 210,000 clones, about 88% found once; its top ten account for about 6.8%. The sequence was obtained from a woman in her thirties or forties who had recovered from COVID-19. This rearrangement joins TRBV4-2 to TRBJ2-5; 7 nucleotides match TRBD2. Sequenced sample: peripheral blood. The CDR3 spells CASSQGGGGPQKTQYF. As DNA, the CDR3 is TGTGCCAGCAGCCAAGGGGGGGGAGGGCCACAAAAGACCCAGTACTTC.